The 28 T cell receptor beta chains reported below all come from one sample, sequenced in a study of T cell responses to AZD1222 COVID-19 vaccine. TCRdb's copy holds only in-frame clones and misses some; the assay was immunoSEQ multiplex PCR. The repertoire includes 150,000 to 200,000 clones, 90% to 95% of them detected once, and around 1.2% sits in the top ten. The sequences come from peripheral blood, collected 28 days after the second AZD1222 dose. The receptors come from an adult who received the AZD1222 COVID-19 vaccine.

The chain carries TRBV7-2 and TRBJ2-2, with TRBD1 matching 8 bases. The CDR3 totals 15 residues. Germline CDR1 is SGHTA and CDR2 is FQGNSA. V lost 7 bases, J lost 1 base, and 5 bases stayed unmatched. CDR3 loop: CASIRTGKNTGELFF. The DNA for the CDR3 is TGTGCCAGCATCCGGACAGGGAAGAACACCGGGGAGCTGTTTTTT.

The genes are TRBV20-1 and TRBJ2-3; the match to TRBD2 covers 10 bases. Trimming removed 3 bases from V and 4 bases from J; junction bases left unmatched: 7. Germline V gives CDR1 DFQATT, CDR2 SNEGSKA (reference sequence). The CDR3 covers 15 residues. CDR3 DNA sequence: TGCAGTGCTAGTTTCCTAGCGGGAGCCCCAGATACGCAGTATTTT. Its protein product is CSASFLAGAPDTQYF.

V gene TRBV29-1 combines with J gene TRBJ2-1, with D possibly TRBD2 on 7 matching bases. The CDR3 is 16 amino acids. CDR1 SQVTM and CDR2 ANQGSEA come from the germline V gene. Between the trimmed V and J ends, which lost 5 bases and 1 base, there was a span of 18 bases. This CDR3 is CSVWEGGTESYNEQFF. CDR3 DNA: TGCAGCGTTTGGGAGGGGGGGACTGAATCCTACAATGAGCAGTTCTTC.

The CDR3 protein is CATSRDDSSSPLHF. In DNA, the CDR3 is TGTGCCACCAGCAGAGACGACAGCTCATCACCCCTCCACTTT. This chain uses TRBV15 with TRBJ1-6, with D tentatively TRBD1 (5 bases). The ends were cut back, 0 bases at V and 10 bases at J, with 10 bases in the middle. The CDR3 has 14 amino acids. The germline V gene encodes CDR1 LNHNV and CDR2 YYDKDF (reference sequence). Full variable domain (outside the CDR3, taken from reference TRBV15 and TRBJ1-6): DAMVIQNPRYQVTQFGKPVTLSCSQTLNHNVMYWYQQKSSQAPKLLFHYYDKDFNNEADTPDNFQSRRPNTSFCFLDIRSPGLGDTAMYLCATSRDDSSSPLHFGNGTRLTVT.

The chain combines TRBV7-3 with TRBJ2-7; tentative D call: TRBD1 (6 bases). CDR1 SGHTA and CDR2 FQGTGA come from the germline V gene. Trimming left V 5 bases short and J 3 bases short, with 14 bases between. The CDR3 has 14 residues. CDR3 bases: TGTGCCAGCAGCCTACAGGGCTCAAACTACGAGCAGTACTTC. Translation gives CASSLQGSNYEQYF.

The chain couples TRBV3-1 (or the pseudogene TRBV3-2) to TRBJ2-7; 10 bases line up with TRBD2. The CDR3 loop spans 16 amino acids. CDR1 LGHDT and CDR2 YNNKEL come from the germline V gene (reference sequence). Trimming at V came to 6 bases and at J to 4 bases, leaving 12 bases not matched to a gene. The CDR3 region is CASSPIRAGGLYEQYF. CDR3 coding DNA: TGTGCCAGCAGTCCCATCCGAGCGGGGGGGCTATACGAGCAGTACTTC.

This clone was counted between two and nine times. J is TRBJ2-7 and V is TRBV2; the D is unclear. The CDR3 consists of 12 residues. V was shortened by 8 bases and J by 0 bases, with 8 bases between the two germline ends. Germline-derived CDR1 and CDR2 are SNHLY and FYNNEI. CDR3 nucleotides: TGTGCCAGCGGTGGGTTCTCCTACGAGCAGTACTTC. It specifies CASGGFSYEQYF.

The V call is TRBV10-1, the J call TRBJ2-7; 11 positions match TRBD1. The CDR3 consists of 14 residues. Germline trimming cut 10 bases from V and 6 bases from J; bases unmatched to any gene: 11. Germline values: CDR1 WNHNN, CDR2 SYGVQD (reference sequence). CDR3 DNA sequence: TGCGCCATCCCTGGGACAGGGGGGAAGGGCGAGCAGTACTTC. It codes for CAIPGTGGKGEQYF.

This chain links TRBV6-6 with TRBJ1-1; D not resolved. V dropped 9 bases and J dropped 7 bases, with 18 bases sitting between them. Germline V gives CDR1 MNHNY, CDR2 SVGAGI (reference sequence). This CDR3 region has 13 residues. The CDR3 loop is CASLPGPIFEAFF. DNA of the CDR3: TGTGCCAGTCTTCCGGGCCCAATCTTTGAAGCTTTCTTT.

The chain joins TRBV7-9 to TRBJ1-4, with D maybe TRBD1 (5 bases). Germline V gene lookup returns CDR1 SEHNR and CDR2 FQNEAQ (reference sequence). The V end lost 4 bases, the J end lost 6 bases, and 21 bases lay between the germline ends. The CDR3 totals 17 residues. CDR3 protein: CASSSPNWGESYEKLFF. Here the CDR3 DNA reads TGTGCCAGCAGCTCCCCCAATTGGGGGGAGTCGTATGAAAAACTGTTTTTT.

On this clone itself: A single base separates this from a much larger clone, so it may be a read error. The chain joins TRBV7-8 to TRBJ2-7, with 12 bases that match TRBD2. This CDR3 has 14 amino acids. Trimming removed 3 bases from V and 5 bases from J; junction bases left unmatched: 2. The germline CDR1 and CDR2 sequences are SGHVS and FQNEAQ. CDR3 DNA: TGTGCCAGCAGCTTCCGGACTAGCGGGAACGAGCAGTACTTC. It specifies CASSFRTSGNEQYF. The whole variable domain, remainder taken from reference TRBV7-8 and TRBJ2-7, is GAGVSQSPRYKVAKRGQDVALRCDPISGHVSLFWYQQALGQGPEFLTYFQNEAQLDKSGLPSDRFFAERPEGSVSTLKIQRTQQEDSAVYLCASSFRTSGNEQYFGPGTRLTVT.

The chain is built from TRBV7-2 and TRBJ2-5; TRBD1 might be the D (6 bases). The CDR3 contains 13 residues. Per germline, CDR1 SGHTA and CDR2 FQGNSA. V shed 5 bases and J shed 5 bases, with 12 bases lying between them. The CDR3 sequence: CASSRRRGETQYF. The CDR3 nucleotides are TGTGCCAGCAGCAGACGCAGGGGTGAGACCCAGTACTTC.

The J gene is TRBJ1-1, the V gene TRBV6-1, with no clear D. The CDR3 covers 13 residues. The ends were cut back, 1 base at V and 11 bases at J, with 14 bases in the middle. Germline V CDR1 and CDR2: MNHNS, SASEGT. The DNA for the CDR3 is TGTGCCAGCAGTGAAGTAGGGCAGCCTCGGGCTTTCTTT. It codes for CASSEVGQPRAFF.

The table lists this clone with a count of one. The chain couples TRBV11-2 to TRBJ2-5; TRBD2 might be the D (6 bases). Per the germline V gene, CDR1 is SGHAT and CDR2 is FQNNGV. Trimming pared 0 bases from V and 4 bases from J, leaving 21 bases between. The CDR3 is 18 amino acids. The CDR3 reads CASSLDWPFGGRGETQYF. CDR3 in DNA: TGTGCCAGCAGCTTAGATTGGCCCTTCGGGGGTAGAGGAGAGACCCAGTACTTC.

The chain has TRBV14 and TRBJ2-7; D not certain. This CDR3 region has 17 residues. Germline V gene sequence: CDR1 SGHDN, CDR2 FVKESK. V was shortened by 1 base and J by 0 bases, with 16 bases between the two germline ends. This CDR3 reads CASSQAKGNRFSYEQYF. The CDR3 coding sequence is TGTGCCAGCAGCCAAGCAAAAGGGAACCGATTCTCCTACGAGCAGTACTTC.

The rearrangement joins TRBV11-1 to TRBJ2-5, with TRBD2 identical over 7 bases. The CDR3 spans 16 residues. The junction had 11 bases not matched to a gene; V was cut back by 6 bases and J by 1 base. CDR1 SGHAT and CDR2 FQDESV come from the germline V gene (reference sequence). CDR3 sequence: CASRGGDGLFQETQYF. CDR3 DNA sequence: TGTGCCAGCAGGGGAGGGGACGGTCTCTTCCAAGAGACCCAGTACTTC.

The chain joins TRBV13 to TRBJ2-7; 11 nucleotides match TRBD1. Germline assignment: CDR1 PRHDT and CDR2 FYEKMQ (reference sequence). CDR3 length: 14 residues. The junction had 5 bases not matched to a gene; V was cut back by 3 bases and J by 7 bases. The CDR3 bases are TGTGCCAGCAGCTTTGGACAGGGGGCAAAGGAGCAGTACTTC. Translating it yields CASSFGQGAKEQYF.

This chain connects TRBV13 to TRBJ2-7; 12 positions agree with TRBD1. Unmatched junction bases numbered 3, after V lost 3 bases and J lost 6 bases. CDR1 and CDR2 from the germline V gene are PRHDT and FYEKMQ (reference sequence). The CDR3 covers 14 residues. The CDR3 protein is CASSFRDRGLEQYF. The CDR3 nucleotides are TGTGCCAGCAGCTTCCGGGACAGGGGGCTCGAGCAGTACTTC.

The chain has TRBV9 and TRBJ1-6; possible D gene TRBD1, 6 bases. V was cut by 3 bases and J by 0 bases, with 22 bases left in between. The CDR3 is made up of 20 amino acids. Germline V gene lookup returns CDR1 SGDLS and CDR2 YYNGEE. CDR3 residues: CASSGPPESRQDSYNSPLHF. The CDR3 DNA is TGTGCCAGCAGCGGACCTCCCGAATCCCGACAGGACTCCTATAATTCACCCCTCCACTTT. The full variable domain, its missing parts supplied by reference TRBV9 and TRBJ1-6, is DSGVTQTPKHLITATGQRVTLRCSPRSGDLSVYWYQQSLDQGLQFLIQYYNGEERAKGNILERFSAQQFPDLHSELNLSSLELGDSALYFCASSGPPESRQDSYNSPLHFGNGTRLTVT.

J is TRBJ1-1 and V is TRBV2; D perhaps matches TRBD1 (5 bases). Germline CDR1 SNHLY, CDR2 FYNNEI. With 8 bases removed from V and 3 bases from J, the gap between germline ends came to 7 bases. CDR3 length equals 11 residues. As DNA, the CDR3 is TGTGCCAGCCAGGGATACACTGAAGCTTTCTTT. Residues: CASQGYTEAFF.

The CDR3 region is CASSVYRDKTYEQYF. The CDR3 nucleotides read TGTGCCAGCAGTGTATACCGGGACAAGACCTACGAGCAGTACTTC. This chain joins TRBV2 and TRBJ2-7; possibly TRBD1 for D (6 bases). V lost 4 bases and J 2 bases, leaving 15 bases between the germline ends. The CDR3 runs 15 residues. The germline V gene encodes CDR1 SNHLY and CDR2 FYNNEI.

The V gene is TRBV5-6, the J gene TRBJ2-7; no clear D gene. The germline gives CDR1 SGHDT, CDR2 YYEEEE. The CDR3 length is 13 residues. The V gene lost 1 base and the J gene lost 2 bases, with 7 bases spanning the gap. The CDR3 sequence is CASSLLTTYEQYF. The DNA for the CDR3 is TGTGCCAGCAGCTTGTTGACGACCTACGAGCAGTACTTC.

This chain uses TRBV5-6 with TRBJ1-2; tentative D call: TRBD1 (5 bases). Trimming took 5 bases from V and 4 from J, leaving 15 bases between them. The CDR3 covers 14 residues. CDR1 is SGHDT and CDR2 is YYEEEE in the germline V gene. As DNA, the CDR3 is TGTGCCAGCAGATGGGAGGGGCAGCCCTATGGCTACACCTTC. Its translation: CASRWEGQPYGYTF.

The chain links TRBV11-1 to TRBJ2-3, with D perhaps matching TRBD1 (5 bases). Germline CDR1 SGHAT, CDR2 FQDESV (reference sequence). Trimming removed 5 bases from V and 2 bases from J, with 14 bases in between. This CDR3 is 15 amino acids long. The CDR3: CASSPRTRYTDTQYF. Here the CDR3 DNA reads TGTGCCAGCAGCCCAAGGACACGATACACAGATACGCAGTATTTT. Together with reference TRBV11-1 and TRBJ2-3, the CDR3 gives the full variable domain: EAEVAQSPRYKITEKSQAVAFWCDPISGHATLYWYRQILGQGPELLVQFQDESVVDDSQLPKDRFSAERLKGVDSTLKIQPAELGDSAMYLCASSPRTRYTDTQYFGPGTRLTVL.

The rearrangement links TRBV6-2 or TRBV6-3 to TRBJ2-7; 8 nucleotides align to TRBD1. With V trimmed by 5 bases and J by 4 bases, 10 bases remained unmatched. The CDR3 runs to 15 residues. The germline gives CDR1 MNHEY, CDR2 SVGEGT. The CDR3 DNA reads as TGTGCCAGCAGTCCAGTCCGGGACAGGTCGTACGAGCAGTACTTC. This encodes CASSPVRDRSYEQYF.

This clone was observed once. J is TRBJ1-6 and V is TRBV2; D unresolved. This CDR3 comprises 13 residues. CDR1 and CDR2 (germline): SNHLY, FYNNEI. V was cut by 6 bases and J by 7 bases, with 10 bases left in between. The CDR3 protein is CASREEMNSPLHF. CDR3 DNA: TGTGCCAGCAGGGAGGAGATGAATTCACCCCTCCACTTT.

The chain carries TRBV7-2 and TRBJ1-1, with D uncertain. The germline V gene has CDR1 SGHTA and CDR2 FQGNSA. The CDR3 totals 15 residues. Trimming cost V 1 base and J 1 base, with 10 bases left between them. The CDR3 loop is CASSLDSSPNTEAFF. CDR3 DNA sequence: TGTGCCAGCAGCTTAGATTCCAGTCCGAACACTGAAGCTTTCTTT. Together with reference TRBV7-2 and TRBJ1-1, the CDR3 gives the full variable domain: GAGVSQSPSNKVTEKGKDVELRCDPISGHTALYWYRQSLGQGLEFLIYFQGNSAPDKSGLPSDRFSAERTGGSVSTLTIQRTQQEDSAVYLCASSLDSSPNTEAFFGQGTRLTVV.

This chain joins TRBV9 and TRBJ1-1; D is possibly TRBD1 (6 bases). CDR3 length: 14 residues. The germline V gene encodes CDR1 SGDLS and CDR2 YYNGEE. V lost 0 bases and J lost 2, with 8 bases in between. The CDR3 DNA follows: TGTGCCAGCAGCGTAGCAGGGGCTAACACTGAAGCTTTCTTT. Its protein product is CASSVAGANTEAFF.